A selection of T cell receptor beta chains follows, all from one sample in a study of blood T cells in healthy people across ages. TCRdb reprocessed the 5' RACE reads via MiXCR and lists one record per CDR3 protein. The sample lists about 750,000 distinct CDR3 sequences, about 55% occurring once. The sequencing input was blood. These receptors all come from a man at least 80 years old in good health. Each CDR3 is given without its conserved first and last residue. For some rows the clone size is stated as once, few or many, or as a class when expanded; others skip it.

V gene,J gene,clone size,CDR3 protein
TRBV14,TRBJ2-5,many,ASSPTSGGGNEQY
TRBV20-1,TRBJ2-3,few,SALSSGVTDTQY
TRBV27,TRBJ2-1,few,ASSNPSGEQF
TRBV10-3,TRBJ1-6,-,AIHPGQGYNSPLH
TRBV29-1,TRBJ1-1,-,SVEENRVGTEAF
TRBV9,TRBJ2-4,-,ASSARGALANIQY
TRBV5-1,TRBJ2-7,-,ASSSGGFSAWEQY
TRBV6-6,TRBJ2-1,few,ASSYWGNEQF
TRBV7-2,TRBJ1-4,-,ASAGGGKEKLF
TRBV6-6,TRBJ2-1,-,ATIPGGNEQF
TRBV12-3/TRBV12-4,TRBJ2-1,few,ASSPFVEGRQF
TRBV12-5,TRBJ2-5,-,ASGPPCQGQETQY
TRBV27,TRBJ2-7,few,ASGPGLAGGPGIYEQY
TRBV18,TRBJ2-1,once,ASSPLSVGQGSYNEQF
TRBV11-3,TRBJ2-2,-,ASSPRTTNTGELF
TRBV27,TRBJ2-7,few,ASSLGGIPYEQY
TRBV4-2,TRBJ2-7,few,ASSQGLGGYEQY
TRBV7-2,TRBJ2-5,-,ASSPSPGGQETQY
TRBV12-3/TRBV12-4,TRBJ2-3,-,ASRGATAAPGYAY
TRBV7-3,TRBJ2-1,-,ASSLYPSGAYNEQF
TRBV18,TRBJ2-7,few,ASSPLSGYEQY
TRBV12-3/TRBV12-4,TRBJ1-2,-,ASSFAAEYGYT
TRBV13,TRBJ2-7,-,ASSSTTFPFAYEQY
TRBV14,TRBJ2-3,few,ASSQDRRGTDTQY